Shown below are 14 T cell receptor beta chains from a single sample sequenced in a study of T-cell reconstitution after alpha-beta-depleted transplantation in children. Construction of the TCRbeta library involved unique molecular identifiers. MiXCR, applied by TCRdb to the PCR reads, yields one record per CDR3 protein. Of roughly 220,000 distinct CDR3 sequences listed, 12% are singletons. Sequencing used PBMCs from the stem cell graft donor, obtained from the stem cell graft. Source of these receptors: a human donor who donated a stem cell graft to a child with acute lymphoblastic leukemia.

V and J are TRBV30 and TRBJ2-4; D is perhaps TRBD2 (6 bases). The CDR3 contains 13 residues. Trimming removed 1 base at V and 7 bases at J, with 11 bases between. The germline V gene has CDR1 GTSNPN and CDR2 SVGIG (reference sequence). The CDR3 DNA follows: TGTGCCTGGAGTGCCGGGACTCTGAACATTCAGTACTTC. Amino acid sequence: CAWSAGTLNIQYF.

This clonotype has only a few counts. DNA of the CDR3: TGCAGTGCCCTCCACACCAGGCATGAGCAGTTCTTC. This sequence encodes CSALHTRHEQFF. The chain has TRBV20-1 and TRBJ2-1, with D unclear. Germline V gene data show CDR1 as DFQATT and CDR2 as SNEGSKA (reference sequence). Trimming left V 6 bases short and J 8 bases short, with 14 bases between. The CDR3 consists of 12 residues.

This clonotype was seen many times. The rearrangement joins TRBV3-1 to TRBJ1-5; tentative D call: TRBD1 (5 bases). CDR3 length: 15 amino acids. Germline V CDR1 and CDR2: LGHDT, YNNKEL (reference sequence). Trimming shortened V by 4 bases and J by 2 bases, and 12 bases separated the two germline ends. CDR3 bases: TGTGCCAGCAGCCCCTCCGGGGCTCGCAATCAGCCCCAGCATTTT. The encoded protein is CASSPSGARNQPQHF.

This clonotype was recorded many times. The V call is TRBV7-2, the J call TRBJ2-7, with D possibly being TRBD2 (6 bases). Germline V lookup: CDR1 SGHTA, CDR2 FQGNSA. The V end lost 1 base, the J end lost 0 bases, and 7 bases lay between the germline ends. The CDR3 is 14 residues long. The CDR3 nucleotides read TGTGCCAGCAGCTTAGACGGGAGCTCCTACGAGCAGTACTTC. Translation: CASSLDGSSYEQYF. Combining the CDR3 with reference TRBV7-2 and TRBJ2-7 gives the whole variable domain GAGVSQSPSNKVTEKGKDVELRCDPISGHTALYWYRQSLGQGLEFLIYFQGNSAPDKSGLPSDRFSAERTGGSVSTLTIQRTQQEDSAVYLCASSLDGSSYEQYFGPGTRLTVT.

This clonotype was observed many times. V is TRBV6-1 and J is TRBJ2-5; no clear D gene. Germline V lookup: CDR1 MNHNS, CDR2 SASEGT. Trimming shortened V by 4 bases and J by 2 bases, and 11 bases separated the two germline ends. The CDR3 is made up of 14 amino acids. The CDR3 reads CASSVSYSQETQYF. The CDR3 nucleotides are TGTGCCAGCAGTGTTAGCTACAGTCAAGAGACCCAGTACTTC.

To note about this clonotype: Being one base from a much bigger clone, this may be a read error. The chain joins TRBV5-1 to TRBJ2-7, with TRBD2 matching over 7 bases. CDR1 is SGHRS and CDR2 is YFSETQ in the germline V gene. The CDR3 runs 13 residues. The CDR3 DNA is TGCGCCAGCAGGGGAGGGACTCACTACAAGCAGTACTTC. Its protein product is CASRGGTHYKQYF.

This clonotype has at least ten counts. This sequence joins TRBV7-2 and TRBJ1-5; 7 bases map to TRBD1. This CDR3 is 15 amino acids long. The V and J ends lost 5 bases and 2 bases, in that order; junction bases with no gene match: 6. The germline V gene encodes CDR1 SGHTA and CDR2 FQGNSA. Here the CDR3 reads CASSTTGAGNQPQHF. CDR3 bases: TGTGCCAGCAGCACCACAGGGGCCGGCAATCAGCCCCAGCATTTT.

This clonotype occurred many times. One junction end disagrees with the germline gene, perhaps due to a read error. The chain carries TRBV28 and TRBJ2-2; D is unresolved. Germline assignment: CDR1 MDHEN and CDR2 SYDVKM. CDR3 length equals 13 residues. The DNA for the CDR3 is TGTGCCAGCAGGCAGGAGAACCCCGGGGAGCTGTTTTTT. It is translated as CASRQENPGELFF. Filled out from reference TRBV28 and TRBJ2-2, the complete variable domain reads DVKVTQSSRYLVKRTGEKVFLECVQDMDHENMFWYRQDPGLGLRLIYFSYDVKMKEKGDIPEGYSVSREKKERFSLILESASTNQTSMYLCASRQENPGELFFGEGSRLTVL.

This clonotype was detected many times. This chain uses TRBV7-2 with TRBJ2-2; 11 bases map to TRBD2. Trimming cost V 5 bases and J 7 bases; bases outside gene matches: 6. CDR1 is SGHTA and CDR2 is FQGNSA in the germline V gene. This CDR3 is 15 amino acids long. Here the CDR3 DNA reads TGTGCCAGCAGCCGACTAGCGGGGCCCTTCGGGGAGCTGTTTTTT. Translating gives CASSRLAGPFGELFF. The variable domain in full, with the rest retrieved from reference TRBV7-2 and TRBJ2-2, is GAGVSQSPSNKVTEKGKDVELRCDPISGHTALYWYRQSLGQGLEFLIYFQGNSAPDKSGLPSDRFSAERTGGSVSTLTIQRTQQEDSAVYLCASSRLAGPFGELFFGEGSRLTVL.

This clonotype was counted ten times or more. V is TRBV6-1 and J is TRBJ2-5; 7 bases match TRBD1. The length of the CDR3 is 14 residues. Germline values: CDR1 MNHNS, CDR2 SASEGT. The V segment lost 4 bases and the J segment 4 bases; nucleotides outside the gene matches: 6. Written as DNA, the CDR3 is TGTGCCAGCAGTGCCCGCAGGGGGTCAGAGACCCAGTACTTC. This translates into CASSARRGSETQYF.

This clonotype was seen ten or more times. The chain uses TRBV7-2 and TRBJ1-2; TRBD1 is a possible D gene (5 bases). The CDR3 consists of 12 residues. V lost 5 bases, J lost 6 bases, and 10 bases lay in between. CDR1 is SGHTA and CDR2 is FQGNSA in the germline V gene. The CDR3 DNA reads TGTGCCAGCAGCCCGGGGACGGATGGCTACACCTTC. Protein sequence: CASSPGTDGYTF.

Many counts were recorded for this clonotype. This chain uses TRBV28 with TRBJ2-5; D is possibly TRBD2 (6 bases). Trimming took 1 base from V and 0 from J, leaving 9 bases between them. The germline gives CDR1 MDHEN, CDR2 SYDVKM. The CDR3 covers 15 residues. Here the CDR3 reads CASSLSGSYQETQYF. CDR3 nucleotides: TGTGCCAGCAGTTTATCCGGGAGCTACCAAGAGACCCAGTACTTC.

This clonotype was observed at least ten times. This rearrangement joins TRBV5-1 to TRBJ2-3, with 8 bases matching TRBD1. With V trimmed by 2 bases and J by 0 bases, 11 bases remained unmatched. Germline V CDR1 and CDR2: SGHRS, YFSETQ. CDR3 size: 18 residues. CDR3 sequence: CASSFVRQGRRSTDTQYF. CDR3 sequence (DNA): TGCGCCAGCAGCTTCGTCCGACAGGGGCGGAGGAGCACAGATACGCAGTATTTT.

This clonotype was detected ten times or more. This chain links TRBV6-5 with TRBJ2-1; D is perhaps TRBD2 (6 bases). Looked up from germline, CDR1 is MNHEY and CDR2 is SVGAGI. The CDR3 is 17 residues long. V dropped 2 bases and J dropped 5 bases, with 19 bases sitting between them. The chain's CDR3 is CASSYAPLYSGHNEQFF. The CDR3 DNA reads TGTGCCAGCAGTTACGCCCCACTCTATAGCGGCCACAATGAGCAGTTCTTC.